The 30 T cell receptor beta chains presented below share a single source sample, sequenced in a study of T cells in Graves' hyperthyroidism and ophthalmopathy (dated by TCRdb to the late 2010s). Libraries came from multiplex PCR. Sequencing was performed on an Illumina HiSeq 2000. TCR beta CDR3 regions were amplified from RNA transcripts. The first round of RT-PCR for the TCR CDR3 was performed with the HTBI primer set and the Qiagen OneStep RT-PCR kit. TCRdb reworked the public reads: Q25 trimming with fastp, MiXCR clone assembly, productive beta chains retained. Merged by CDR3 protein, the rows form single entries marked with the most common genes and DNA. Recorded for this sample are more than 500,000 distinct CDR3 sequences; about 43% of them occurred a single time. The ten largest clones take up around 17% of the sample. Material: peripheral blood or thyroid tissue (not recorded which). All receptors derive from an adult woman with Graves' disease, either hyperthyroidism or ophthalmopathy (not recorded which).

The V and J genes are TRBV20-1 and TRBJ1-1; D is uncertain. Looked up from germline, CDR1 is DFQATT and CDR2 is SNEGSKA (reference sequence). The CDR3 is 13 residues long. Trimming cost V 3 bases and J 7 bases, with 15 bases left between them. The DNA for the CDR3 is TGCAGTGCTAGGGAAGCCTCAACTAATGAAGCTTTCTTT. Protein sequence: CSAREASTNEAFF.

This clonotype was picked up a small number of times. The V call is TRBV29-1, the J call TRBJ1-1, with 9 bases matching TRBD1. There are 15 residues in the CDR3. Germline loops: CDR1 SQVTM, CDR2 ANQGSEA. After removal of 4 bases from V and 0 bases from J, the junction contained 6 bases not matched to a gene. CDR3 in DNA: TGCAGCGTTGCCCCGGGACAGGGCATGAACACTGAAGCTTTCTTT. Amino acids: CSVAPGQGMNTEAFF.

The J gene is TRBJ2-5, the V gene TRBV7-9; 7 bases are a match to TRBD2. The junction had 23 bases not matched to a gene; V was cut back by 1 base and J by 12 bases. The germline gives CDR1 SEHNR, CDR2 FQNEAQ (reference sequence). This CDR3 contains 18 residues. CDR3: CASSLVPVYGSGLSAKYF. CDR3 bases: TGTGCCAGCAGCTTAGTACCCGTCTATGGCTCGGGACTAAGCGCGAAGTACTTC.

This clonotype was counted at least ten times. This rearrangement joins TRBV20-1 to TRBJ2-5; possibly TRBD1 for D (7 bases). CDR1 is DFQATT, CDR2 SNEGSKA, per germline (reference sequence). Trimming shortened V by 2 bases and J by 1 base, and 26 bases separated the two germline ends. CDR3 length equals 19 residues. DNA for the CDR3: TGCAGTGCTAGACATAGGGGGCGTAGGTGGGGAGGTTTCCAAGAGACCCAGTACTTC. It yields the protein CSARHRGRRWGGFQETQYF.

This clonotype was recorded once. One junction end disagrees with the germline gene, perhaps due to a read error. The chain couples TRBV15 to TRBJ1-1, with 9 bases that match TRBD1. CDR1 is LNHNV, CDR2 YYDKDF, per germline (reference sequence). The CDR3 is 17 amino acids. CDR3 in DNA: TGTGCCGCCAGCAGGCGGGACAGGGATTTTCTGAACACTGAAGCTTTCTTT. Its protein product is CAASRRDRDFLNTEAFF. The full variable domain, completed using reference TRBV15 and TRBJ1-1, is DAMVIQNPRYQVTQFGKPVTLSCSQTLNHNVMYWYQQKSSQAPKLLFHYYDKDFNNEADTPDNFQSRRPNTSFCFLDIRSPGLGDTAMYLCAASRRDRDFLNTEAFFGQGTRLTVV.

This clonotype appeared a single time. The chain combines TRBV10-3 with TRBJ1-3, with 7 bases that match TRBD1. V gave up 6 bases and J gave up 4 bases; unmatched junction bases: 9. Germline CDR1 reads ENHRY; CDR2 reads SYGVKD. The CDR3 covers 15 residues. The CDR3 reads CAISLTGFLGNTIYF. The CDR3 DNA reads TGTGCCATCAGCCTGACAGGGTTTCTAGGAAACACCATATATTTT.

The V gene is TRBV5-1, the J gene TRBJ2-5; a possible D gene is TRBD1 (6 bases). CDR3 length: 15 residues. Germline V lookup: CDR1 SGHRS, CDR2 YFSETQ. V dropped 0 bases and J dropped 3 bases, with 12 bases sitting between them. The CDR3 sequence is CASSLEGGQEETQYF. The CDR3 region has the DNA TGCGCCAGCAGCTTGGAAGGGGGTCAAGAAGAGACCCAGTACTTC.

V is TRBV7-9 and J is TRBJ2-7; 11 bases are shared with TRBD2. The V segment lost 5 bases and the J segment 0 bases; nucleotides outside the gene matches: 3. CDR1 and CDR2 from the germline V gene are SEHNR and FQNEAQ (reference sequence). The CDR3 runs 15 residues. The CDR3 DNA is TGTGCCAGCAGCATTAGCGGGAGGGCCTCCTACGAGCAGTACTTC. Its translation is CASSISGRASYEQYF.

The chain has TRBV29-1 and TRBJ1-1; TRBD1 matches at 7 bases. J lost 6 bases, V lost 6 bases, and 10 bases had no gene match. Germline assignment: CDR1 SQVTM and CDR2 ANQGSEA. The CDR3 totals 13 residues. CDR3 sequence (DNA): TGCAGCGTCGTACAGGGGATGGGGGCTGAAGCTTTCTTT. Protein: CSVVQGMGAEAFF.

The chain joins TRBV29-1 to TRBJ1-1; D unresolved. This CDR3 region has 13 residues. Germline V gives CDR1 SQVTM, CDR2 ANQGSEA. Trimming removed 4 bases from V and 3 bases from J, with 12 bases in between. CDR3 nucleotide sequence: TGCAGCGTTGTTGCCCAGGTAGACACTGAAGCTTTCTTT. Translating gives CSVVAQVDTEAFF.

V and J are TRBV7-3 and TRBJ1-2, with D unresolved. This CDR3 is built from 16 residues. Trimming left V 6 bases short and J 4 bases short, with 21 bases between. Per the germline V gene, CDR1 is SGHTA and CDR2 is FQGTGA. This CDR3 is CASSPTILAGSYGYTF. In DNA, the CDR3 is TGTGCCAGCAGTCCCACCATCCTTGCGGGGAGCTATGGCTACACCTTC.

The CDR3 spells CATSAIQGPYEQYF. In DNA, the CDR3 is TGTGCCACCAGCGCTATACAGGGGCCCTACGAGCAGTACTTC. The V gene is TRBV15, the J gene TRBJ2-7; 7 bases are shared with TRBD1. Germline V gene data show CDR1 as LNHNV and CDR2 as YYDKDF (reference sequence). The CDR3 has 14 residues. Germline trimming cut 5 bases from V and 2 bases from J; bases unmatched to any gene: 6. Full variable domain (rest looked up from reference TRBV15 and TRBJ2-7): DAMVIQNPRYQVTQFGKPVTLSCSQTLNHNVMYWYQQKSSQAPKLLFHYYDKDFNNEADTPDNFQSRRPNTSFCFLDIRSPGLGDTAMYLCATSAIQGPYEQYFGPGTRLTVT.

The V call is TRBV19, the J call TRBJ2-6; 7 nucleotides agree with TRBD1. The V segment lost 5 bases and the J segment 1 base; nucleotides outside the gene matches: 5. The CDR3 covers 16 residues. Germline V gene lookup returns CDR1 LNHDA and CDR2 SQIVND (reference sequence). The CDR3, as DNA: TGTGCCAGTAGTCAAAGGACAGGATCTGGGGCCAACGTCCTGACTTTC. Protein: CASSQRTGSGANVLTF. Complete variable domain (other parts from reference TRBV19 and TRBJ2-6): DGGITQSPKYLFRKEGQNVTLSCEQNLNHDAMYWYRQDPGQGLRLIYYSQIVNDFQKGDIAEGYSVSREKKESFPLTVTSAQKNPTAFYLCASSQRTGSGANVLTFGAGSRLTVL.

This clonotype showed up many times. The V and J genes are TRBV7-2 and TRBJ2-5; 7 bases map to TRBD2. V lost 1 base and J lost 5; bases outside the gene matches: 7. Germline V gene data show CDR1 as SGHTA and CDR2 as FQGNSA. The CDR3 is made up of 15 amino acids. The CDR3 loop is CASSLGRGGYETQYF. In nucleotides, the CDR3 is TGTGCCAGCAGCTTAGGGAGGGGAGGGTACGAGACCCAGTACTTC.

This clonotype was counted a few times. This chain links TRBV5-1 with TRBJ2-6, with TRBD1 matching 7 bases. CDR3 length: 17 amino acids. Trimming removed 0 bases from V and 3 bases from J; junction bases left unmatched: 6. Per germline, CDR1 SGHRS and CDR2 YFSETQ. CDR3 in DNA: TGCGCCAGCAGCTTGGATGAGGGGGCGGGTGGGGCCAACGTCCTGACTTTC. It specifies CASSLDEGAGGANVLTF. The full variable domain, rest sourced from reference TRBV5-1 and TRBJ2-6, is KAGVTQTPRYLIKTRGQQVTLSCSPISGHRSVSWYQQTPGQGLQFLFEYFSETQRNKGNFPGRFSGRQFSNSRSEMNVSTLELGDSALYLCASSLDEGAGGANVLTFGAGSRLTVL.

This clonotype was detected ten times or more. The chain carries TRBV4-2 and TRBJ1-2; no clear D. V was clipped by 0 bases and J by 6 bases, with 17 bases between them. This CDR3 is built from 16 residues. CDR1 is LGHNA, CDR2 YNFKEQ, per germline. The CDR3 loop is CASSQDRGDPWNGYTF. Written as DNA, the CDR3 is TGTGCCAGCAGCCAAGATCGTGGAGACCCCTGGAATGGCTACACCTTC.

The genes are TRBV15 and TRBJ2-6, with D hard to call. The V gene's germline CDR1 is LNHNV and CDR2 YYDKDF (reference sequence). V was shortened by 2 bases and J by 0 bases, with 11 bases between the two germline ends. The CDR3 has 17 amino acids. CDR3 loop: CATSRSLVGSGANVLTF. The DNA of the CDR3 is TGTGCCACCAGCAGATCCTTGGTCGGCTCTGGGGCCAACGTCCTGACTTTC.

The V call is TRBV5-1, the J call TRBJ2-6; no definite D call. This CDR3 has 11 amino acids. The V gene lost 0 bases and the J gene lost 8 bases, with 0 bases spanning the gap. Germline CDR1 reads SGHRS; CDR2 reads YFSETQ. This CDR3 reads CASSLANVLTF. The CDR3 nucleotides are TGCGCCAGCAGCTTGGCCAACGTCCTGACTTTC.

This clonotype was seen repeatedly, ten times or more. The CDR3 reads CASSVGQGGEAFF. For the CDR3, the DNA is TGTGCCAGCAGCGTTGGACAGGGGGGTGAAGCTTTCTTT. The J gene is TRBJ1-1, the V gene TRBV9; 10 positions match TRBD1. CDR1 and CDR2 from the germline V gene are SGDLS and YYNGEE. The V and J ends lost 2 bases and 7 bases, in that order; junction bases with no gene match: 2. The CDR3 consists of 13 residues.

This clonotype was found a few times. This sequence joins TRBV27 and TRBJ1-5; tentatively, D is TRBD1 (6 bases). This CDR3 has 15 residues. Trimming shortened V by 2 bases and J by 4 bases, and 12 bases separated the two germline ends. Germline V gives CDR1 MNHEY, CDR2 SMNVEV (reference sequence). The CDR3 nucleotides read TGTGCCAGCAGTTTAGCGACAGGTCCAAATCAGCCCCAGCATTTT. Amino acids: CASSLATGPNQPQHF.

The table lists this clonotype with a few counts. Given a much more abundant clone one base away, this may be a read error. The V and J genes are TRBV11-2 and TRBJ1-1; D is uncertain. The CDR3 contains 16 residues. The germline gives CDR1 SGHAT, CDR2 FQNNGV. Trimming removed 0 bases at V and 3 bases at J, with 14 bases between. In DNA form, the CDR3 reads TGTGCCAGCAGCTTAGAGCGGGGAATCATGGACACTGAAGCTTTCTTT. Residues: CASSLERGIMDTEAFF.

Comments on this clonotype: Its ends do not fully match the called genes, so a read error is possible. The chain links TRBV7-8 to TRBJ2-7; TRBD1 aligns across 8 bases. Germline V gene data show CDR1 as SGHVS and CDR2 as FQNEAQ. The CDR3 is 14 amino acids. The CDR3 sequence: CASSQFQGASPTDF. CDR3 sequence (DNA): TGTGCCAGCAGCCAATTCCAGGGGGCCAGCCCTACGGACTTC.

The chain couples TRBV20-1 to TRBJ1-6; 7 nucleotides line up with TRBD1. The CDR3 length is 14 residues. Losses at the gene ends were 6 bases for V and 10 bases for J; bases not matched to a gene: 12. CDR1 is DFQATT and CDR2 is SNEGSKA in the germline V gene (reference sequence). The DNA for the CDR3 is TGCAGTGCCCATCCGGGGACAGCCAGCTCACCCCTCCACTTT. This encodes CSAHPGTASSPLHF.

This clonotype has a handful of counts. Written as DNA, the CDR3 is TGCAGCGTTTACGGGGCCGCCGACTATGGCTACACCTTC. Amino acids: CSVYGAADYGYTF. This sequence joins TRBV29-1 and TRBJ1-2; D might be TRBD1 (5 bases). Trimming cost V 5 bases and J 3 bases, with 13 bases left between them. Germline lookup yields CDR1 SQVTM and CDR2 ANQGSEA. The CDR3 sequence is 13 residues long. Full variable domain (missing parts from reference TRBV29-1 and TRBJ1-2): SAVISQKPSRDICQRGTSLTIQCQVDSQVTMMFWYRQQPGQSLTLIATANQGSEATYESGFVIDKFPISRPNLTFSTLTVSNMSPEDSSIYLCSVYGAADYGYTFGSGTRLTVV.

Many counts were recorded for this clonotype. The V gene is TRBV20-1, the J gene TRBJ1-1; no firm D call. The CDR3 has 9 residues. V was cut by 6 bases and J by 5 bases, with 4 bases left in between. Germline V gene lookup returns CDR1 DFQATT and CDR2 SNEGSKA (reference sequence). The CDR3 loop reads CSALTEAFF. In DNA form, the CDR3 reads TGCAGTGCCCTAACTGAAGCTTTCTTT.

This clonotype was recorded many times. The genes are TRBV7-2 and TRBJ1-2, with TRBD1 matching 8 bases. The J segment lost 5 bases and the V segment lost 5 bases, leaving 4 bases of the junction unmatched. The length of the CDR3 is 13 residues. Germline V gene data show CDR1 as SGHTA and CDR2 as FQGNSA. The CDR3 nucleotides are TGTGCCAGCAGCCGCCGGACAGGGTATGGCTACACCTTC. Amino acids: CASSRRTGYGYTF. Combining the CDR3 with reference TRBV7-2 and TRBJ1-2 gives the whole variable domain GAGVSQSPSNKVTEKGKDVELRCDPISGHTALYWYRQSLGQGLEFLIYFQGNSAPDKSGLPSDRFSAERTGGSVSTLTIQRTQQEDSAVYLCASSRRTGYGYTFGSGTRLTVV.

The rearrangement joins TRBV9 to TRBJ1-1; D unclear. The germline gives CDR1 SGDLS, CDR2 YYNGEE. V was cut by 3 bases and J by 5 bases, with 14 bases left in between. This CDR3 region has 14 residues. CDR3 DNA sequence: TGTGCCAGCAGCGCCATCGAGGGTCCTACTGAAGCTTTCTTT. Translation: CASSAIEGPTEAFF.

This clonotype was detected only a few times. This rearrangement joins TRBV14 to TRBJ1-5; 10 bases are shared with TRBD1. The CDR3 runs to 15 residues. V lost 5 bases, J lost 9 bases, and 10 bases stayed unmatched. Germline CDR1 and CDR2: SGHDN and FVKESK. The CDR3 DNA is TGTGCCAGCAGCTTGGGACAGGGGCCTGGATGGCCCCAGCATTTT. Translating gives CASSLGQGPGWPQHF.

Many counts were recorded for this clonotype. The gene calls are TRBV4-2 and TRBJ2-7; D not resolved. Trimming left V 5 bases short and J 3 bases short, with 20 bases between. Germline CDR1 is LGHNA and CDR2 is YNFKEQ. The CDR3 covers 16 residues. The CDR3 protein is CASSTQEGASSYEQYF. Here the CDR3 DNA reads TGTGCCAGCAGCACACAAGAAGGAGCCTCCAGCTACGAGCAGTACTTC.

The chain joins TRBV10-3 to TRBJ2-5; the match to TRBD2 covers 11 bases. The V gene's germline CDR1 is ENHRY and CDR2 SYGVKD. J lost 5 bases, V lost 5 bases, and 7 bases had no gene match. CDR3 size: 15 residues. In nucleotides, the CDR3 is TGTGCCATCAGTACTAGCGGGAGAAGTGAGGAGACCCAGTACTTC. Translation: CAISTSGRSEETQYF.